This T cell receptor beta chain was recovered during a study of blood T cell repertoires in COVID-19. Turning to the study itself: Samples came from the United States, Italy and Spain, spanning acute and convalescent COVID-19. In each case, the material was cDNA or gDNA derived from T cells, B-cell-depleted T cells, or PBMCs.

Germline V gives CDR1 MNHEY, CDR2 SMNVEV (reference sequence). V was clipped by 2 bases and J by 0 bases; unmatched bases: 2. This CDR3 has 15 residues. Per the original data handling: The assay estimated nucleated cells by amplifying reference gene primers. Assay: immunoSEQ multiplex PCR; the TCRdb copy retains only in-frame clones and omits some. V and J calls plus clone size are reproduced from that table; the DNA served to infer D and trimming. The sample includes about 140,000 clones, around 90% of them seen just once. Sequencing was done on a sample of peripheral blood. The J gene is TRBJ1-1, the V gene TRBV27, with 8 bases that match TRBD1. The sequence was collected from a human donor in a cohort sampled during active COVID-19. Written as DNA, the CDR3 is TGTGCCAGCAGTTTAACGACAGGGGTGAACACTGAAGCTTTCTTT. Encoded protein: CASSLTTGVNTEAFF.